This T cell receptor (beta chain) was captured by sequencing in a study of metastatic and nonmetastatic thyroid tumors. Study at large: From malignant and benign thyroid patients, repertoires in blood and in tumor or nodule tissue were compared.

As processed by the authors: The study took CDR3 differences across clinicopathological groups and made a distant-metastasis classifier for papillary thyroid cancer from them. With MiXCR, TCRdb reprocessed the PCR reads. These V and J calls derive from TCRdb rather than the authors' analysis. Here the sample spans 7,500 to 9,500 clones, about a quarter being singletons. Notes on this clone: Its antigen is still unknown.

Prior to thyroid surgery, none of the patients had received any treatment. Study-level results: Malignant thyroid tumors reportedly had TCR beta diversity that was significantly higher than in benign nodules, in blood and tumor.

Sequencing was performed on adjacent normal tissue. The clonotype comes from a female donor with papillary thyroid cancer or a benign thyroid nodule (not recorded which). Some clones in this sample may be carry-over from other donors' samples.

The DNA for the CDR3 is TGTGCCAGCAGTGTGTATCCCCAGGGGGACTACGAGCAGTACTTC. Translation: CASSVYPQGDYEQYF. The chain joins TRBV6-1 to TRBJ2-7, with TRBD1 identical over 7 bases. The CDR3 loop spans 15 amino acids. Germline V gene data show CDR1 as MNHNS and CDR2 as SASEGT. After removal of 4 bases from V and 3 bases from J, the junction contained 9 bases not matched to a gene.